A single T cell receptor beta chain is shown here with its context. Germline lookup yields CDR1 MNHEY and CDR2 SMNVEV (reference sequence). CDR3 length: 16 residues. V lost 2 bases and J lost 4; bases outside the gene matches: 3. The sample is drawn from a study of shared clonotypes between healthy human individuals. Execution of the assay was at deep level. Sorted-subset replicate PCRs used 200 ng of genomic DNA. This amount corresponded to 33,000 or so T cell genomes. Here immunoSEQ multiplex PCR was the method, and the copy in TCRdb shows in-frame clones only, minus some. Of around 2.5 million clones listed, over 85% are singletons.

The receptor was isolated from a man younger than 30 in good health. Some clones in this sample may be carry-over from other donors' samples. The chain combines TRBV27 with TRBJ2-5, with 14 bases matching TRBD2. Sequencing was carried out using naive CD4+ T cells from PBMCs. The subset: CD45RA+ positively selected. The CDR3 protein is CASSLAGLAGGETQYF. The CDR3 nucleotides are TGTGCCAGCAGTTTAGCCGGACTAGCGGGAGGAGAGACCCAGTACTTC.